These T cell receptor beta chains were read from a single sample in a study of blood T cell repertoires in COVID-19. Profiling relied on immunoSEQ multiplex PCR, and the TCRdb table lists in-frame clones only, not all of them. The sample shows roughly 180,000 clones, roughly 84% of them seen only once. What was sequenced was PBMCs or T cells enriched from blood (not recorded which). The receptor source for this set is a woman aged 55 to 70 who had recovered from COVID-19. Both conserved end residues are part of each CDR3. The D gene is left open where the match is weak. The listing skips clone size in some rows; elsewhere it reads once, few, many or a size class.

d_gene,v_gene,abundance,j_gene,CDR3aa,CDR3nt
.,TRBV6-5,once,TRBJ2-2,CASRVAANTGELFF,TGTGCCAGCAGGGTAGCTGCGAACACCGGGGAGCTGTTTTTT
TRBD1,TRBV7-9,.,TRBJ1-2,CASSRDRGYGYGYTF,TGTGCCAGCAGCCGGGACAGGGGGTACGGCTATGGCTACACCTTC
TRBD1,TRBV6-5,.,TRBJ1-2,CASRQGIVGYTF,TGTGCCAGCAGACAGGGGATCGTGGGCTACACCTTC
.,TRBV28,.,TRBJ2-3,CASSLRQRTDTQYF,TGTGCCAGCAGTTTACGACAGCGAACAGATACGCAGTATTTT
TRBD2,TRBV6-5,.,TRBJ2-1,CASGLTSGSYNEQFF,TGTGCCAGCGGACTGACTAGCGGGAGTTACAATGAGCAGTTCTTC
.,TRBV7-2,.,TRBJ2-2,CASSFARTGELFF,TGTGCCAGCAGCTTTGCCCGGACCGGGGAGCTGTTTTTT
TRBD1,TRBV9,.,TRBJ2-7,CASSSGQGIYEQYF,TGTGCCAGCAGCTCAGGACAGGGAATCTACGAGCAGTACTTC
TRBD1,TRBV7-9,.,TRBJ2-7,CASSAPLGTGPYEQYF,TGTGCCAGCAGCGCCCCACTGGGGACAGGACCCTACGAGCAGTACTTC
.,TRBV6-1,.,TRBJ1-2,CASSEALGWGYTF,TGTGCCAGCAGTGAAGCGCTAGGTTGGGGCTACACCTTC
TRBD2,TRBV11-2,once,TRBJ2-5,CASSLGRTSGYQETQYF,TGTGCCAGCAGCTTAGGCCGGACTAGCGGATATCAAGAGACCCAGTACTTC
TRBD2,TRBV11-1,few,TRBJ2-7,CASSPRLAGTAEQYF,TGTGCCAGCAGCCCCCGCCTAGCGGGGACCGCCGAGCAGTACTTC
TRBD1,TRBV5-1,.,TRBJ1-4,CASSLSPGTDIKKLFF,TGCGCCAGCAGCTTGAGCCCCGGGACAGACATAAAAAAACTGTTTTTT
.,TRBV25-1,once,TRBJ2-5,CASSAGLEGVLGTQYF,TGTGCCAGCAGTGCCGGACTAGAGGGGGTTCTTGGGACCCAGTACTTC
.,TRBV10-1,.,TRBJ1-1,CASSRGIVSEAFF,TGCGCCAGCAGCCGGGGTATCGTCAGTGAAGCTTTCTTT
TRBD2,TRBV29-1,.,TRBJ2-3,CSVGTSGADTQYF,TGCAGCGTTGGGACTAGCGGGGCAGATACGCAGTATTTT
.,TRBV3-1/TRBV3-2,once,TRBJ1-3,CASSQGQRGNTIYF,TGTGCCAGCAGCCAAGGTCAGAGGGGAAACACCATATATTTT
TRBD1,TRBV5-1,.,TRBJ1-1,CASSVTGAEAFF,TGCGCCAGCAGCGTAACAGGGGCTGAAGCTTTCTTT
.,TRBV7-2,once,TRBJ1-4,CASSLTGIGEKLFF,TGTGCCAGCAGCTTAACAGGGATCGGTGAAAAACTGTTTTTT
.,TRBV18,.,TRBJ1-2,CASLSGGTYGYTF,TGTGCCAGCCTCTCCGGGGGTACCTATGGCTACACCTTC
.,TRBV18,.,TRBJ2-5,CASSPRTNSESQYF,TGTGCCAGCTCACCCCGGACTAACTCGGAGAGCCAGTACTTC
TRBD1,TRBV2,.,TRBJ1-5,CASSDRGPNQPQHF,TGTGCCAGCAGTGACAGGGGGCCCAATCAGCCCCAGCATTTT
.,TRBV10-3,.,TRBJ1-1,CATRRGLNTEAFF,TGTGCCACCCGGAGAGGGTTGAACACTGAAGCTTTCTTT
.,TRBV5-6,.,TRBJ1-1,CASSLGRVMNTEAFF,TGTGCCAGCAGCTTGGGGAGGGTTATGAACACTGAAGCTTTCTTT
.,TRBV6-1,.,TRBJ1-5,CASSEFSGGGGNQPQHF,TGTGCCAGCAGTGAATTCTCTGGCGGGGGGGGCAATCAGCCCCAGCATTTT
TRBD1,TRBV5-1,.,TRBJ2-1,CASSLQGSDEQFF,TGCGCCAGCAGCTTACAGGGGAGCGATGAGCAGTTCTTC
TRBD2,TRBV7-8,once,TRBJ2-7,CASSPTSGTPYEQYF,TGTGCCAGCAGCCCTACTAGCGGGACCCCCTACGAGCAGTACTTC
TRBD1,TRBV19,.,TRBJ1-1,CASRETGENTEAFF,TGTGCCAGTAGAGAGACAGGGGAGAACACTGAAGCTTTCTTT
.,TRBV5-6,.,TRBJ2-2,CASSLIQNTGELFF,TGTGCCAGCAGCCTTATACAGAACACCGGGGAGCTGTTTTTT
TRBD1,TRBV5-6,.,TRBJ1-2,CASRGQEGYTF,TGTGCCAGCAGAGGACAGGAGGGCTACACCTTC
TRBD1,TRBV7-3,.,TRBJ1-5,CASSGGFGQPQHF,TGTGCCAGCTCAGGGGGGTTCGGGCAGCCCCAGCATTTT
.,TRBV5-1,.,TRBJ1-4,CASSTTENEKLFF,TGCGCCAGCAGCACGACAGAGAATGAAAAACTGTTTTTT
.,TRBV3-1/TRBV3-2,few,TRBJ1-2,CASSHGGTYGYTF,TGTGCCAGCAGCCACGGGGGGACCTATGGCTACACCTTC
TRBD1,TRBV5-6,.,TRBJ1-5,CASSQDRGNQPQHF,TGTGCCAGCAGCCAAGACAGGGGCAACCAGCCCCAGCATTTT
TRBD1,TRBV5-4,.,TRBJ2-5,CASSLDRGVGLQETQYF,TGTGCCAGCAGCCTGGACAGGGGAGTAGGACTTCAAGAGACCCAGTACTTC
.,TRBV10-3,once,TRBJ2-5,CAISESARLFKYF,TGTGCCATCAGTGAGTCGGCCAGGTTGTTTAAGTACTTC
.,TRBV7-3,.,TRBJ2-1,CASSLGASSYNEQFF,TGTGCCAGCAGCCTAGGGGCTAGCTCCTACAATGAGCAGTTCTTC
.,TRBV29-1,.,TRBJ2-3,CSVEEFRPRTDTQYF,TGCAGCGTTGAGGAGTTTAGACCACGCACAGATACGCAGTATTTT
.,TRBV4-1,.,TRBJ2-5,CASSQWEVQYF,TGCGCCAGCAGCCAATGGGAGGTCCAGTACTTC
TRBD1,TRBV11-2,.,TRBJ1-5,CASSTVSDHRGRSNQPQHF,TGTGCCAGCAGCACAGTCTCCGATCACAGGGGAAGGAGCAATCAGCCCCAGCATTTT
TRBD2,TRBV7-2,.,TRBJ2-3,CASSSNSGGKTDTQYF,TGTGCCAGCAGCTCAAATAGCGGGGGGAAGACAGATACGCAGTATTTT
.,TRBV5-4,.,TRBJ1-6,CASSLGGDPSSYNSPLHF,TGTGCCAGCAGCTTGGGTGGAGACCCGAGCTCCTATAATTCACCCCTCCACTTT
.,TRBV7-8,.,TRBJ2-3,CASSLDTDTQYF,TGTGCCAGCAGCTTAGACACGGATACGCAGTATTTT
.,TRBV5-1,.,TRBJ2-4,CASSDAGTILAKNIQYF,TGCGCCAGCAGTGACGCCGGGACAATTCTAGCCAAAAACATTCAGTACTTC
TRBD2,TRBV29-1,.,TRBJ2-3,CSVNGGSGTDTQYF,TGCAGCGTTAACGGGGGGTCCGGGACAGATACGCAGTATTTT
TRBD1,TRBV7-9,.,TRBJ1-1,CASTYGTGNTEAFF,TGTGCCAGCACCTACGGGACAGGGAACACTGAAGCTTTCTTT
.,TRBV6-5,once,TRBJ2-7,CASVRTDSYEQYF,TGTGCCAGCGTTAGGACAGACTCCTACGAGCAGTACTTC
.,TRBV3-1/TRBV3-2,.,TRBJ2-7,CASSQWDSNSYEQYF,TGTGCCAGCAGCCAGTGGGACTCCAACTCCTACGAGCAGTACTTC
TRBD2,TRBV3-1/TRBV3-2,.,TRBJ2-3,CASSPIAGGPTDTQYF,TGTGCCAGCAGCCCGATAGCGGGGGGCCCCACAGATACGCAGTATTTT
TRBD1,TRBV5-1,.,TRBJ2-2,CASSSWTGGAGELFF,TGCGCCAGCAGCTCCTGGACAGGGGGCGCCGGGGAGCTGTTTTTT
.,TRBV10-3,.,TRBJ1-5,CAISESGQGSNQPQHF,TGTGCCATCAGTGAGTCAGGGCAGGGTAGCAATCAGCCCCAGCATTTT
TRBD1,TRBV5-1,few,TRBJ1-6,CASSPGTENSPLHF,TGCGCCAGCAGCCCCGGGACAGAGAATTCACCCCTCCACTTT
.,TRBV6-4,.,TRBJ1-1,CASSVEGGTEAFF,TGTGCCAGCAGTGTGGAGGGGGGGACTGAAGCTTTCTTT
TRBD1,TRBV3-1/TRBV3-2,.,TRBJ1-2,CASSQAPGQESSGYTF,TGTGCCAGCAGCCAGGCTCCGGGACAGGAGTCATCCGGCTACACCTTC
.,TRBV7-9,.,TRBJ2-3,CASSRDSTPQYF,TGTGCCAGCAGCCGTGACAGTACGCCGCAGTATTTT
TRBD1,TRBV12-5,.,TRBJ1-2,CASGPPPGQGGYTF,TGTGCTAGTGGTCCCCCGCCGGGACAGGGTGGCTACACCTTC